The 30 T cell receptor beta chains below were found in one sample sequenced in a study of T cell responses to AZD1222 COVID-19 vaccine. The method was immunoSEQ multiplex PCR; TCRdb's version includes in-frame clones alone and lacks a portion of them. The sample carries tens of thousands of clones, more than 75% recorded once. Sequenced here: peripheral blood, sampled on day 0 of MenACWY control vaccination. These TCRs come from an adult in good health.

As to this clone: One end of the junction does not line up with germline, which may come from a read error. CDR3 residues: CASSQVDYYSPLHF. For the CDR3, the DNA is TGTGCCAGCAGCCAAGTTGACTATTATTCACCCCTCCACTTT. This chain uses TRBV3-1 (or the pseudogene TRBV3-2) with TRBJ1-6; D ambiguous. Per the germline V gene, CDR1 is LGHDT and CDR2 is YNNKEL (reference sequence). CDR3 size: 14 residues.

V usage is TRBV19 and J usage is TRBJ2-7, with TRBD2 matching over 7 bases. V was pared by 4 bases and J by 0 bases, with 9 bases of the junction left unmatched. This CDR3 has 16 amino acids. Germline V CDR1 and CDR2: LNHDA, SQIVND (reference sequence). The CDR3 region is CASSRRASGSSYEQYF. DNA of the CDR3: TGTGCCAGTAGTAGAAGGGCTAGCGGTAGCTCCTACGAGCAGTACTTC.

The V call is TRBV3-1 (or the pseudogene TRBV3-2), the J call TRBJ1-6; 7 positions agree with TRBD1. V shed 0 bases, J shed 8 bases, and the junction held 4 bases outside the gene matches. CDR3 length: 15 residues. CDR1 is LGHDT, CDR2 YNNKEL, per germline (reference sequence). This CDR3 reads CASSQDRQGDSPLHF. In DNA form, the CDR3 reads TGTGCCAGCAGCCAAGATCGGCAGGGGGATTCACCCCTCCACTTT.

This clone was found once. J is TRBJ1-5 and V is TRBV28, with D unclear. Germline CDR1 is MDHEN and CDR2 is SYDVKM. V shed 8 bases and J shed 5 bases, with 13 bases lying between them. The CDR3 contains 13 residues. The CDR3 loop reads CASGPGLHQPQHF. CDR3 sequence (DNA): TGTGCCAGCGGACCTGGGTTGCATCAGCCCCAGCATTTT.

The CDR3 here is CASSETMGFEQFF. CDR3 DNA sequence: TGTGCCAGCAGTGAAACAATGGGGTTCGAGCAGTTCTTC. V usage is TRBV2 and J usage is TRBJ2-1; no clear D gene. This CDR3 contains 13 residues. CDR1 is SNHLY and CDR2 is FYNNEI in the germline V gene. Between the trimmed V and J ends, which lost 2 bases and 10 bases, there was a span of 12 bases.

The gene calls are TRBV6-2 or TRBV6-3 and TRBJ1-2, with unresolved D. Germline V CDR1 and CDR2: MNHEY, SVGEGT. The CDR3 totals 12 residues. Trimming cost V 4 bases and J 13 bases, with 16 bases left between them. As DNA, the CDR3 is TGTGCCAGCAGTTCGGCAACGGAAAGTCTCACCTTC. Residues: CASSSATESLTF.

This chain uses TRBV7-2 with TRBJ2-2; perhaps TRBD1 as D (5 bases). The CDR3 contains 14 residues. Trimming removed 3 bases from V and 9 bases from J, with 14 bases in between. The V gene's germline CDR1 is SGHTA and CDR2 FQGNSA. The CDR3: CASSFIGDSRELFF. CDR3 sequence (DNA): TGTGCCAGCAGCTTTATAGGGGATAGCAGGGAGCTGTTTTTT.

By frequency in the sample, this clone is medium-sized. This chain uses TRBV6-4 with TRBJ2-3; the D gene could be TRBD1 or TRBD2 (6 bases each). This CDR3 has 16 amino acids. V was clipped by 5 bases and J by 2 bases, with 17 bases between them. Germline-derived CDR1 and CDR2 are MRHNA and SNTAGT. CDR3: CASSKEGDTHTDTQYF. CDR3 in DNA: TGTGCCAGCAGTAAGGAGGGGGACACACACACAGATACGCAGTATTTT.

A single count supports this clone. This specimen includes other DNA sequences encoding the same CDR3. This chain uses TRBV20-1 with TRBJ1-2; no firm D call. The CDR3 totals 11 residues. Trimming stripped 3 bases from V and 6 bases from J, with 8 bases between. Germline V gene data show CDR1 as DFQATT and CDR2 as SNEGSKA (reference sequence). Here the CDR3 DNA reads TGCAGTGCTAGTGCCGGAAATGGCTACACCTTC. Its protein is CSASAGNGYTF.

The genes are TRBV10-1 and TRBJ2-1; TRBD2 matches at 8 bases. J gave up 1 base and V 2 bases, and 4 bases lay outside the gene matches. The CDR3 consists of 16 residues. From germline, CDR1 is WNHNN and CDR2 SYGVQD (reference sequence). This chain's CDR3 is CASSEGGGRSYNEQFF. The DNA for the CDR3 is TGCGCCAGCAGTGAGGGTGGCGGGAGGTCCTACAATGAGCAGTTCTTC.

The CDR3 loop reads CASSRVQGARETQYF. In DNA form, the CDR3 reads TGTGCCAGCAGTAGGGTACAGGGGGCGCGGGAGACCCAGTACTTC. The V call is TRBV6-5, the J call TRBJ2-5; 9 nucleotides line up with TRBD1. This CDR3 has 15 amino acids. V shed 5 bases, J shed 5 bases, and the junction held 9 bases outside the gene matches. The germline V gene has CDR1 MNHEY and CDR2 SVGAGI.

CDR3 region: CASTSKLTIHGYTF. The CDR3 nucleotides read TGTGCCAGCACCTCTAAATTAACCATTCATGGCTACACCTTC. This rearrangement joins TRBV6-5 to TRBJ1-2, with D unresolved. This CDR3 comprises 14 residues. The germline V gene encodes CDR1 MNHEY and CDR2 SVGAGI. The V end was cut by 7 bases, the J end by 6 bases, with 18 bases between.

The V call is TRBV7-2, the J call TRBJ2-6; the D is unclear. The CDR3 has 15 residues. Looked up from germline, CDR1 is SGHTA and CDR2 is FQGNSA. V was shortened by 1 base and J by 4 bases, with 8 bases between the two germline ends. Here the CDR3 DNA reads TGTGCCAGCAGCTTAGTGCTTACCGGGGCCAACGTCCTGACTTTC. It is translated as CASSLVLTGANVLTF.

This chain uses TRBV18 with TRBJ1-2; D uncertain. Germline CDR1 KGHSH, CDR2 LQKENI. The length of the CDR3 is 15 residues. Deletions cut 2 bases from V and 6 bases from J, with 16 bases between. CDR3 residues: CASSPITTTPDGYTF. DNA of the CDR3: TGTGCCAGCTCACCAATAACTACAACCCCGGATGGCTACACCTTC. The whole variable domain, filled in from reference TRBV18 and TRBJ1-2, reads NAGVMQNPRHLVRRRGQEARLRCSPMKGHSHVYWYRQLPEEGLKFMVYLQKENIIDESGMPKERFSAEFPKEGPSILRIQQVVRGDSAAYFCASSPITTTPDGYTFGSGTRLTVV.

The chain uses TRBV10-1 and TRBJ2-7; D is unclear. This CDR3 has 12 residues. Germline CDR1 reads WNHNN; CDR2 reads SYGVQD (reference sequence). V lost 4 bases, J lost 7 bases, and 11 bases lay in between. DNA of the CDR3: TGCGCCAGCAGTGGGACGGTTGGAGAGCAGTACTTC. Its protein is CASSGTVGEQYF.

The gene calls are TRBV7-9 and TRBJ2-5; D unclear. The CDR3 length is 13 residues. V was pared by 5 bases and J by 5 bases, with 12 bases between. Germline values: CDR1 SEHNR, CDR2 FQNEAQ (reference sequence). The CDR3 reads CASSVDGRETQYF. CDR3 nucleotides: TGTGCCAGCAGCGTAGACGGTCGGGAGACCCAGTACTTC.

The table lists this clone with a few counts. The CDR3 DNA reads TGTGCCAGCAGCCGGGCGGAGGAGACCCAGTACTTC. Protein: CASSRAEETQYF. This sequence joins TRBV3-1 (or the pseudogene TRBV3-2) and TRBJ2-5; D not resolved. CDR1 is LGHDT, CDR2 YNNKEL, per germline (reference sequence). The CDR3 has 12 amino acids. V was cut by 4 bases and J by 5 bases, with 8 bases left in between.

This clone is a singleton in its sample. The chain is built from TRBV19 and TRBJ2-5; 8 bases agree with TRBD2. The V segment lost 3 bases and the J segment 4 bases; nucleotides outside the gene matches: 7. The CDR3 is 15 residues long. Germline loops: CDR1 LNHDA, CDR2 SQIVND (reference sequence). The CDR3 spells CASSIGSGDTETQYF. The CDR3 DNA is TGTGCCAGTAGTATCGGTAGCGGGGACACAGAGACCCAGTACTTC.

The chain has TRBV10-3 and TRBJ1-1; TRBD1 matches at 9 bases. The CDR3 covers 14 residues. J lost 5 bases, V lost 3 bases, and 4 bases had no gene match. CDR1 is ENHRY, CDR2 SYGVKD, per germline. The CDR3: CAISEQGAQTEAFF. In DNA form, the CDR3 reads TGTGCCATCAGTGAACAGGGGGCGCAGACTGAAGCTTTCTTT.

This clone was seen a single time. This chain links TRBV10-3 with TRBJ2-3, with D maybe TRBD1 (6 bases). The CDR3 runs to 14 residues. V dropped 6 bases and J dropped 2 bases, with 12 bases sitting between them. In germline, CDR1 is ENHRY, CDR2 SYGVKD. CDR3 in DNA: TGTGCCATCAGCGCTACAGGGACCACAGATACGCAGTATTTT. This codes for CAISATGTTDTQYF.

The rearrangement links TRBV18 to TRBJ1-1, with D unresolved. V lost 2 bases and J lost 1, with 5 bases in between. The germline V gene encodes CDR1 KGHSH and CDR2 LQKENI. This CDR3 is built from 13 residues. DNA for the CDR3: TGTGCCAGCTCACCAAACGGGAACACTGAAGCTTTCTTT. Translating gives CASSPNGNTEAFF.

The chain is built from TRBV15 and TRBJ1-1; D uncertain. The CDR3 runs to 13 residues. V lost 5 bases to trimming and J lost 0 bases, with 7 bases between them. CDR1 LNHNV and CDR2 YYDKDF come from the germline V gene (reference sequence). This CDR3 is CATSGQMNTEAFF. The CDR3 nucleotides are TGTGCCACCAGCGGCCAGATGAACACTGAAGCTTTCTTT.

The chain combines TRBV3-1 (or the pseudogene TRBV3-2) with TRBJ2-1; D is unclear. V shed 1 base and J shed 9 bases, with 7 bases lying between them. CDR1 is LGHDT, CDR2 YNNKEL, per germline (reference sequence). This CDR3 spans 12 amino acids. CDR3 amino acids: CASSQASREQFF. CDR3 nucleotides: TGTGCCAGCAGCCAAGCCTCTCGTGAGCAGTTCTTC.

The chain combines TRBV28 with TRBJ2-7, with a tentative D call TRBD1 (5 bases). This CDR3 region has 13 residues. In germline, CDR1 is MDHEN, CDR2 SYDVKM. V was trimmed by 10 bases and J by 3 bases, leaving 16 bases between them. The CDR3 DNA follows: TGTGCCACAACCGACAGTAAAGGCTACGAGCAGTACTTC. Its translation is CATTDSKGYEQYF.

The CDR3 DNA reads as TGTGCCAGTAGTATGGGGGGACTAGCAGCCTACGAGCAGTACTTC. Amino acids: CASSMGGLAAYEQYF. The rearrangement links TRBV19 to TRBJ2-7; 9 bases align to TRBD2. Germline V gene data show CDR1 as LNHDA and CDR2 as SQIVND (reference sequence). The ends lost 3 bases at V and 2 bases at J; junction bases unmatched: 5. There are 15 residues in the CDR3.

The DNA of the CDR3 is TGTGCCATCAGTGAATACGTTTCGGGGGGCGAAGAGCAGTACTTC. Translating it yields CAISEYVSGGEEQYF. The chain is built from TRBV10-3 and TRBJ2-7, with TRBD2 as a possible D gene (7 bases). Between the trimmed V and J ends, which lost 3 bases and 7 bases, there was a span of 19 bases. The CDR3 runs to 15 residues. Germline V CDR1 and CDR2: ENHRY, SYGVKD.

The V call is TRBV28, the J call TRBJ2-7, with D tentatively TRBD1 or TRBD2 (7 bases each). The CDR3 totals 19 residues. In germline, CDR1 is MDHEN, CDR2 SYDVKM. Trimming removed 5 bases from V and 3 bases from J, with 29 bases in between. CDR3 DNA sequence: TGTGCCAGCAGTCCTAGTAGAGGGGGGGAGTCCAGGACAGGCTACGAGCAGTACTTC. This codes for CASSPSRGGESRTGYEQYF.

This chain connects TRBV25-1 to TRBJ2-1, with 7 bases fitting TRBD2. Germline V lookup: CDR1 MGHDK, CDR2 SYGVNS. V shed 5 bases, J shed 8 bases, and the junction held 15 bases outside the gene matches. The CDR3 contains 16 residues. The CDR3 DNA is TGTGCCAGCAGTCCTTGGGCTGGCGGGAGTCTCGATGAGCAGTTCTTC. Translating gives CASSPWAGGSLDEQFF.

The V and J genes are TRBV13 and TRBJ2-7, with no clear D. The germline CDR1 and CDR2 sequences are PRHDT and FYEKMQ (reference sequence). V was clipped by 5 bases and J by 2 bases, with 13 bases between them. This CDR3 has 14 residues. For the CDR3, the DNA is TGTGCCAGCAGCCAGACCCCCGTAGCCTACGAGCAGTACTTC. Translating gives CASSQTPVAYEQYF.

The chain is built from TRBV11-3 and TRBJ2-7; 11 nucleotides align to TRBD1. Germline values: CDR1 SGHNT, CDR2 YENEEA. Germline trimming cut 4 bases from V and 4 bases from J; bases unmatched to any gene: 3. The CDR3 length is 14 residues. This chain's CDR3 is CASSSGQGVYEQYF. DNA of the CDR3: TGTGCCAGCAGCTCGGGACAGGGGGTATACGAGCAGTACTTC.